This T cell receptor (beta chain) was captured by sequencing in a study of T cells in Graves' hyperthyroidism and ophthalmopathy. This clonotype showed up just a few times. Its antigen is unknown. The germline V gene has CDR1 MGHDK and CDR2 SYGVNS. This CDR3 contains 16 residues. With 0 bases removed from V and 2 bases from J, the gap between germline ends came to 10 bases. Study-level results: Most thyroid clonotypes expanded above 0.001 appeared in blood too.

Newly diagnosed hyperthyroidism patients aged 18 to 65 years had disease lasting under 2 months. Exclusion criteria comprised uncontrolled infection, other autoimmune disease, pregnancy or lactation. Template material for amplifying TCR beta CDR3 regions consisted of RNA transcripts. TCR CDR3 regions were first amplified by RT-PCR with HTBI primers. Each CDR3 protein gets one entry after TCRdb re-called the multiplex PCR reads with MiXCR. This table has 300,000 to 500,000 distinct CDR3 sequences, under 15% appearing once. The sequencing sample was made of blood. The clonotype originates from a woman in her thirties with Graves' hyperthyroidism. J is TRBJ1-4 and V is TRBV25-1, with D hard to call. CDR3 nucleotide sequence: TGTGCCAGCAGTGAATATGGTATGGCCACTAATGAAAAACTGTTTTTT. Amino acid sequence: CASSEYGMATNEKLFF.